This T cell receptor beta chain was identified in a study of STAT5B mutations in CD4+ large granular lymphocyte leukemia. Study-wide background: The CDR3 'QG' motif was associated with a particular HLA allele among healthy donors.

There are 16 residues in the CDR3. The V and J ends lost 4 bases and 10 bases, in that order; junction bases with no gene match: 16. Germline V gene sequence: CDR1 SGHNT, CDR2 YYREEE (reference sequence). The assay was immunoSEQ multiplex PCR, and TCRdb's table has in-frame clones only and misses some. The sample has 20,000 to 25,000 clones; 74% are singletons. The V and J genes are TRBV5-4 and TRBJ2-1, with 8 bases that match TRBD2. The specimen was CD4+ T cells from blood buffy coats. This clonotype was obtained from a human donor in good health. Written as DNA, the CDR3 is TGTGCCAGCAGCCCCTTGGCGGGGGGCCTCCCTGCGGAGCAGTTCTTC. Amino acid sequence: CASSPLAGGLPAEQFF.